Listed here are 19 T cell receptor beta chains from one sample, sequenced in a study of cytomegalovirus exposure and HLA in healthy donors. PCR involved 60 Vbeta and 13 Jbeta primers. The data were produced by immunoSEQ multiplex PCR, yet TCRdb's version contains in-frame clones alone and is incomplete. The sample records more than 85,000 clones, under 75% being singletons. Sequences were obtained from PBMCs. These receptors were collected from a female donor in good health and CMV-seronegative.

This clone has only one observation. The chain couples TRBV28 to TRBJ2-7, with D perhaps TRBD1 (6 bases). CDR1 and CDR2 from the germline V gene are MDHEN and SYDVKM. V was trimmed by 6 bases and J by 7 bases, leaving 19 bases between them. The CDR3 totals 14 residues. CDR3 DNA: TGTGCCAGCAGAAGTGGCAGGGGCTTTCAAGAGCAGTACTTC. Protein sequence: CASRSGRGFQEQYF.

J is TRBJ2-7 and V is TRBV7-8; TRBD1 aligns across 7 bases. With 3 bases clipped from V and 2 bases from J, the junction kept 10 bases outside the gene matches. CDR1 and CDR2 from the germline V gene are SGHVS and FQNEAQ. CDR3 length: 16 residues. The DNA of the CDR3 is TGTGCCAGCAGCTTGAGACCGGGACAGACTACCTACGAGCAGTACTTC. Its translation: CASSLRPGQTTYEQYF.

This clone is a singleton in its sample. J is TRBJ2-3 and V is TRBV27; no reliable D call. The germline V gene encodes CDR1 MNHEY and CDR2 SMNVEV (reference sequence). V lost 1 base to trimming and J lost 7 bases, with 15 bases between them. The CDR3 is made up of 15 amino acids. Here the CDR3 DNA reads TGTGCCAGCAGTTTATTTGCAGGCCCCCCACATACGCAGTATTTT. Protein product: CASSLFAGPPHTQYF.

V gene TRBV19 combines with J gene TRBJ1-6; 7 bases map to TRBD1. V was pared by 5 bases and J by 10 bases, with 11 bases of the junction left unmatched. The CDR3 sequence is 15 residues long. CDR1 is LNHDA and CDR2 is SQIVND in the germline V gene (reference sequence). CDR3 residues: CASSSQGVTGSPLHF. CDR3 nucleotides: TGTGCCAGTAGTTCTCAGGGGGTTACAGGGTCACCCCTCCACTTT.

The chain employs TRBV6-5 and TRBJ2-1; maybe TRBD2 (6 bases). V was pared by 7 bases and J by 9 bases, with 22 bases between. The germline V gene has CDR1 MNHEY and CDR2 SVGAGI. This CDR3 has 15 residues. This CDR3 is CASNPGTSRGSEQFF. In nucleotides, the CDR3 is TGTGCCAGCAACCCCGGGACTTCGCGGGGTAGTGAGCAGTTCTTC.

This clone was seen a single time. This chain joins TRBV30 and TRBJ1-1; 9 bases are shared with TRBD1. V shed 2 bases, J shed 5 bases, and the junction held 3 bases outside the gene matches. The CDR3 contains 13 residues. Germline CDR1 is GTSNPN and CDR2 is SVGIG (reference sequence). The CDR3 DNA sequence: TGTGCCTGGAGTAGGACAGGGGAAACTGAAGCTTTCTTT. Its protein product is CAWSRTGETEAFF.

The chain uses TRBV7-9 and TRBJ1-1, with 8 nucleotides matching TRBD1. This CDR3 is 15 amino acids long. Germline CDR1 SEHNR, CDR2 FQNEAQ (reference sequence). J lost 1 base, V lost 4 bases, and 5 bases had no gene match. The CDR3 here is CASSSTGVGNTEAFF. In DNA form, the CDR3 reads TGTGCCAGCAGCTCGACAGGGGTGGGGAACACTGAAGCTTTCTTT.

The chain combines TRBV18 with TRBJ2-7; D unresolved. Germline CDR1 is KGHSH and CDR2 is LQKENI. This CDR3 has 12 amino acids. With 4 bases removed from V and 1 base from J, the gap between germline ends came to 5 bases. CDR3 amino acids: CASSLGSYEQYF. The DNA of the CDR3 is TGTGCCAGCTCACTCGGTTCCTACGAGCAGTACTTC.

The chain employs TRBV5-6 and TRBJ2-7, with D hard to call. The CDR3 loop spans 15 amino acids. Trimming took 0 bases from V and 0 from J, leaving 10 bases between them. Germline CDR1 is SGHDT and CDR2 is YYEEEE. CDR3 amino acids: CASSLGSGHSYEQYF. The DNA of the CDR3 is TGTGCCAGCAGCTTGGGTTCAGGTCACTCCTACGAGCAGTACTTC.

Of note for this clone: The junction differs from germline at one of its ends, possibly a read error. V is TRBV7-7 and J is TRBJ1-4; D is perhaps TRBD1 (5 bases). CDR1 is SSHAT, CDR2 FNYEAQ, per germline (reference sequence). CDR3 length equals 15 residues. The CDR3 DNA reads as TGTGCTAGCAGCTTAACTGGGGCGCCTAATGAAAAACTGTTTTTT. Amino acids: CASSLTGAPNEKLFF.

The chain is built from TRBV6-6 and TRBJ1-1; D possibly corresponds to TRBD1 (5 bases). The CDR3 covers 12 residues. Trimming left V 2 bases short and J 6 bases short, with 7 bases between. Germline assignment: CDR1 MNHNY and CDR2 SVGAGI (reference sequence). The CDR3 sequence: CASSYPGPEAFF. The DNA of the CDR3 is TGTGCCAGCAGTTACCCAGGGCCTGAAGCTTTCTTT.

The V and J genes are TRBV7-6 and TRBJ1-5; D call uncertain. The germline V and J ends were trimmed by 4 bases and 6 bases, with 10 bases remaining between them. The CDR3 loop spans 13 amino acids. Germline V gene data show CDR1 as SGHVS and CDR2 as FNYEAQ. CDR3: CASSYSSGQPQHF. The DNA of the CDR3 is TGTGCCAGCAGCTACTCGTCGGGTCAGCCCCAGCATTTT.

The chain uses TRBV9 and TRBJ2-5, with D perhaps TRBD2 (6 bases). Germline CDR1 is SGDLS and CDR2 is YYNGEE. This CDR3 is built from 14 residues. With 0 bases removed from V and 1 base from J, the gap between germline ends came to 7 bases. CDR3 amino acids: CASSVGGVQETQYF. As DNA, the CDR3 is TGTGCCAGCAGCGTAGGGGGGGTCCAAGAGACCCAGTACTTC.

The V call is TRBV6-5, the J call TRBJ1-2, with 8 positions matching TRBD1. CDR1 is MNHEY and CDR2 is SVGAGI in the germline V gene. This CDR3 comprises 15 residues. V trimming: 2 bases; J trimming: 4 bases; junction bases outside the gene matches: 6. This CDR3 reads CASSYGGQVGYGYTF. CDR3 bases: TGTGCCAGCAGTTACGGGGGACAGGTGGGCTATGGCTACACCTTC.

The chain links TRBV6-5 to TRBJ2-1, with TRBD2 matching over 7 bases. This CDR3 has 11 amino acids. Germline assignment: CDR1 MNHEY and CDR2 SVGAGI. V trimming: 2 bases; J trimming: 12 bases; junction bases outside the gene matches: 1. Here the CDR3 DNA reads TGTGCCAGCAGTTACGGGGGGGGGCAGTTCTTC. It codes for CASSYGGGQFF.

CDR3 sequence reads: CASGGPSTDTQYF. The CDR3 coding sequence is TGTGCCAGCGGGGGCCCTAGCACAGATACGCAGTATTTT. V gene TRBV5-6 combines with J gene TRBJ2-3, with D possibly being TRBD1 (6 bases). The CDR3 extends over 13 amino acids. Germline-derived CDR1 and CDR2 are SGHDT and YYEEEE. V lost 7 bases and J 0 bases, leaving 9 bases between the germline ends.

The genes are TRBV7-2 and TRBJ1-2, with 8 bases identical to TRBD1. This CDR3 comprises 14 residues. CDR1 is SGHTA and CDR2 is FQGNSA in the germline V gene. The V and J ends lost 5 bases and 4 bases, in that order; junction bases with no gene match: 6. CDR3 in DNA: TGTGCCAGCAGCGCACGACAGGGGAGCTATGGCTACACCTTC. Protein: CASSARQGSYGYTF.

The chain recombines TRBV25-1 with TRBJ1-2, with D unclear. V was trimmed by 2 bases and J by 8 bases, leaving 12 bases between them. Looked up from germline, CDR1 is MGHDK and CDR2 is SYGVNS. The CDR3 totals 13 residues. CDR3 in DNA: TGTGCCAGCAGTGAAGGTGGAAGGCGGGGCTACACCTTC. Protein product: CASSEGGRRGYTF.

This clone has at least ten counts. The chain couples TRBV29-1 to TRBJ2-7; the D gene is possibly TRBD1 (6 bases). Trimming stripped 0 bases from V and 6 bases from J, with 21 bases between. There are 16 residues in the CDR3. Germline CDR1 reads SQVTM; CDR2 reads ANQGSEA. Here the CDR3 reads CSVEDQGRGHYSEQYF. The CDR3 DNA reads as TGCAGCGTTGAAGATCAGGGGCGTGGTCACTACTCCGAGCAGTACTTC.